Below, 21 T cell receptor beta chains from the same sample are listed, as sequenced in a study of T-cell memory formation after mild COVID-19. TCRdb recomputed calls from the 5' RACE reads with MiXCR, one row per CDR3 protein. The data hold some 150,000 distinct CDR3 sequences, with 14% to 15% observed a single time. Sample: PBMCs or a T cell subset sorted from them (not recorded which). These receptors all stem from an adult woman who had mild COVID-19 (a few samples of this study predate the infection). Cell type and time point are not known.

CDR3 coding DNA: TGTGCCAGCAGCCTGGGGACAGGGGGCAATCAGCCCCAGCATTTT. It is translated as CASSLGTGGNQPQHF. This chain uses TRBV5-6 with TRBJ1-5; 10 positions match TRBD1. V gave up 4 bases and J gave up 2 bases; unmatched junction bases: 3. Per the germline V gene, CDR1 is SGHDT and CDR2 is YYEEEE. There are 15 residues in the CDR3.

CDR3 region: CASSAPAMNTEAFF. CDR3 bases: TGTGCCAGCAGCGCGCCGGCTATGAACACTGAAGCTTTCTTT. The chain combines TRBV13 with TRBJ1-1; D gene uncertain. V lost 5 bases to trimming and J lost 0 bases, with 10 bases between them. This CDR3 has 14 amino acids. Germline CDR1 is PRHDT and CDR2 is FYEKMQ (reference sequence).

The chain has TRBV5-4 and TRBJ2-7; 11 bases are shared with TRBD2. The length of the CDR3 is 15 residues. Germline V gene data show CDR1 as SGHNT and CDR2 as YYREEE (reference sequence). V shed 0 bases, J shed 5 bases, and the junction held 4 bases outside the gene matches. The CDR3 spells CASSLALAGVHEQYF. Written as DNA, the CDR3 is TGTGCCAGCAGCTTGGCACTAGCGGGAGTCCACGAGCAGTACTTC.

This clonotype was seen more than once but under ten times. V usage is TRBV7-9 and J usage is TRBJ2-7; 7 bases map to TRBD1. This CDR3 region has 13 residues. The germline V gene has CDR1 SEHNR and CDR2 FQNEAQ (reference sequence). The ends lost 8 bases at V and 1 base at J; junction bases unmatched: 5. The CDR3: CASGTADSYEQYF. DNA of the CDR3: TGTGCCAGCGGGACAGCCGATTCCTACGAGCAGTACTTC.

This clonotype was seen a handful of times. This chain uses TRBV20-1 with TRBJ2-7; 10 nucleotides agree with TRBD2. The trim removed 5 bases at V and 0 bases at J, leaving 16 bases unmatched. The germline CDR1 and CDR2 sequences are DFQATT and SNEGSKA (reference sequence). CDR3 length equals 18 residues. The CDR3 loop reads CSALLSVTSGPSSYEQYF. CDR3 bases: TGCAGTGCTCTCCTTTCGGTGACTAGCGGGCCAAGCTCCTACGAGCAGTACTTC.

This clonotype was seen a handful of times. The gene calls are TRBV24-1 and TRBJ2-5; D might be TRBD1 (6 bases). Trimming shortened V by 4 bases and J by 5 bases, and 16 bases separated the two germline ends. Per germline, CDR1 KGHDR and CDR2 SFDVKD. The CDR3 spans 15 residues. Here the CDR3 reads CATSDYIGGPETQYF. In DNA, the CDR3 is TGTGCCACCAGTGACTACATTGGGGGCCCTGAGACCCAGTACTTC.

In its sample, this clonotype was seen a few times. The chain is built from TRBV5-1 and TRBJ2-2; 10 bases are a match to TRBD2. The CDR3 consists of 16 residues. CDR1 and CDR2 from the germline V gene are SGHRS and YFSETQ. V lost 4 bases and J lost 5; bases outside the gene matches: 8. CDR3 amino acids: CASSRLAGRETGELFF. Here the CDR3 DNA reads TGCGCCAGCAGCCGACTAGCGGGCCGGGAAACCGGGGAGCTGTTTTTT.

A note on this clonotype: Relative to the germline gene, one junction end is altered; a read error may explain this. The chain couples TRBV7-8 to TRBJ1-2, with TRBD1 matching over 7 bases. CDR3 length: 15 amino acids. The germline V gene encodes CDR1 SGHVS and CDR2 FQNEAQ. CDR3 amino acids: CARSLGLEGATGYTF. The CDR3 nucleotides read TGTGCCAGAAGCTTAGGTCTCGAGGGGGCGACGGGCTACACCTTC.

This clonotype has a handful of counts. The chain couples TRBV24-1 to TRBJ2-3, with TRBD1 identical over 8 bases. J lost 0 bases, V lost 5 bases, and 0 bases had no gene match. This CDR3 contains 14 residues. From germline, CDR1 is KGHDR and CDR2 SFDVKD. The CDR3 nucleotides are TGTGCCACCAGTGGACAGGGGAGCACAGATACGCAGTATTTT. Translation gives CATSGQGSTDTQYF.

The table lists this clonotype with many counts. This sequence joins TRBV6-5 and TRBJ1-1; D is uncertain. From germline, CDR1 is MNHEY and CDR2 SVGAGI. The germline V and J ends were trimmed by 2 bases and 4 bases, with 11 bases remaining between them. The CDR3 sequence is 14 residues long. The CDR3 coding sequence is TGTGCCAGCAGTTACGGGGAGTCTATCACTGAAGCTTTCTTT. Translation: CASSYGESITEAFF.

This clonotype was seen a few times. V and J are TRBV18 and TRBJ2-7; D remains unclear. The length of the CDR3 is 12 residues. The germline gives CDR1 KGHSH, CDR2 LQKENI. The V and J ends lost 3 bases and 1 base respectively, with 4 bases between them. DNA for the CDR3: TGTGCCAGCTCACCCGAATCCTACGAGCAGTACTTC. Encoded protein: CASSPESYEQYF.

This clonotype has only a few counts. CDR3: CASSLSGSGGPSNEQFF. As DNA, the CDR3 is TGCGCCAGCAGCTTGTCCGGCAGCGGGGGTCCGTCTAATGAGCAGTTCTTC. This rearrangement joins TRBV5-1 to TRBJ2-1; the match to TRBD2 covers 8 bases. The V gene's germline CDR1 is SGHRS and CDR2 YFSETQ. This CDR3 is built from 17 residues. J gave up 7 bases and V 1 base, and 13 bases lay outside the gene matches.

This clonotype was recorded a few times. The chain links TRBV29-1 to TRBJ1-3; D gene ambiguous. This CDR3 region has 11 residues. Germline V gives CDR1 SQVTM, CDR2 ANQGSEA. CDR3 in amino acids: CAGGTGNTIYF. CDR3 nucleotides: TGCGCAGGAGGCACCGGAAACACCATATATTTT.

This clonotype was observed a handful of times. The rearrangement links TRBV12-3 or TRBV12-4 to TRBJ1-1, with 11 positions matching TRBD1. J lost 2 bases, V lost 7 bases, and 9 bases had no gene match. There are 16 residues in the CDR3. The CDR3 region has the DNA TGTGCCAGCACTATAGAAGGGACAGGGGGAAACACTGAAGCTTTCTTT. This codes for CASTIEGTGGNTEAFF.

J is TRBJ2-7 and V is TRBV12-3 or TRBV12-4, with 7 nucleotides matching TRBD2. The CDR3 is 15 amino acids. Germline trimming cut 3 bases from V and 0 bases from J; bases unmatched to any gene: 5. CDR3 nucleotide sequence: TGTGCCAGCAGTTTCGCCGGGACTATCTCCTACGAGCAGTACTTC. Residues: CASSFAGTISYEQYF.

This clonotype is medium-sized by share. The chain carries TRBV5-4 and TRBJ1-2; tentatively, D is TRBD1 (5 bases). This CDR3 is built from 14 residues. Germline V gene data show CDR1 as SGHNT and CDR2 as YYREEE (reference sequence). Trimming shortened V by 0 bases and J by 6 bases, and 12 bases separated the two germline ends. The DNA for the CDR3 is TGTGCCAGCAGCTTGGGCCAGGGAGGGAATGGCTACACCTTC. It is translated as CASSLGQGGNGYTF.

This chain joins TRBV30 and TRBJ2-7, with 9 bases aligning to TRBD1. The CDR3 length is 14 residues. V was clipped by 1 base and J by 3 bases; unmatched bases: 4. Germline V gene data show CDR1 as GTSNPN and CDR2 as SVGIG (reference sequence). The CDR3 here is CAWSAATGGYEQYF. CDR3 sequence (DNA): TGTGCCTGGAGTGCCGCGACAGGGGGCTACGAGCAGTACTTC. The complete variable domain, with remaining parts taken from reference TRBV30 and TRBJ2-7, reads SQTIHQWPATLVQPVGSPLSLECTVEGTSNPNLYWYRQAAGRGLQLLFYSVGIGQISSEVPQNLSASRPQDRQFILSSKKLLLSDSGFYLCAWSAATGGYEQYFGPGTRLTVT.

The chain combines TRBV4-3 with TRBJ2-3, with D uncertain. Germline V gene sequence: CDR1 LGHNA, CDR2 YSLEER. The V end lost 0 bases, the J end lost 2 bases, and 9 bases lay between the germline ends. CDR3 length: 15 amino acids. CDR3: CASSQEATDTDTQYF. For the CDR3, the DNA is TGCGCCAGCAGCCAAGAGGCTACAGACACAGATACGCAGTATTTT.

The chain combines TRBV14 with TRBJ2-7; 8 nucleotides agree with TRBD2. The J segment lost 6 bases and the V segment lost 4 bases, leaving 8 bases of the junction unmatched. The CDR3 is made up of 14 amino acids. Germline V gives CDR1 SGHDN, CDR2 FVKESK. CDR3 DNA sequence: TGTGCCAGCAGCCCCATTGGCGGGGGGACCGAGCAGTACTTC. Residues: CASSPIGGGTEQYF.

The CDR3 sequence: CASSLDDRGNGYTF. CDR3 DNA: TGCGCCAGCAGCTTGGATGACAGGGGGAACGGCTACACCTTC. The chain carries TRBV5-1 and TRBJ1-2; 9 bases are a match to TRBD1. Germline V gives CDR1 SGHRS, CDR2 YFSETQ. Unmatched junction bases numbered 5, after V lost 0 bases and J lost 8 bases. The CDR3 runs 14 residues.

This clonotype was recorded many times. The chain carries TRBV29-1 and TRBJ2-2; TRBD2 might be the D (6 bases). The CDR3 covers 12 residues. Trimming took 0 bases from V and 8 from J, leaving 7 bases between them. Germline loops: CDR1 SQVTM, CDR2 ANQGSEA. CDR3: CSVEEGRGELFF. CDR3 bases: TGCAGCGTTGAAGAGGGGAGGGGGGAGCTGTTTTTT.